This T cell receptor beta chain was identified in a study of blood T cell repertoires in COVID-19. Study-level background: Donors in the United States, Italy and Spain gave samples during acute or convalescent COVID-19. T cells, B-cell-depleted T cells, or PBMCs supplied cDNA or gDNA.

How the authors handled the data: Reference gene primer amplification yielded estimated nucleated cell counts. Profiled with immunoSEQ multiplex PCR; TCRdb holds only in-frame clones, not every one. V, J and clone size were drawn from that table, and D and trimming were deduced from the DNA. The sample lists about 180,000 clones; 75% to 85% were seen once. Material for sequencing was peripheral blood. This clonotype was obtained from a human donor in a cohort sampled during active COVID-19.

This CDR3 is CASSYVAGAYEQYF. The CDR3 nucleotides read TGTGCCAGCAGTTACGTCGCAGGGGCCTACGAGCAGTACTTC. This chain uses TRBV6-5 with TRBJ2-7, with TRBD1 as a possible D gene (6 bases). This CDR3 comprises 14 residues. V shed 2 bases and J shed 2 bases, with 10 bases lying between them. Germline CDR1 is MNHEY and CDR2 is SVGAGI.